Here is one T cell receptor (beta chain) with its context. This CDR3 has 15 amino acids. Looked up from germline, CDR1 is SGHAT and CDR2 is FQNNGV. V shed 5 bases and J 6 bases; nucleotides not matched to a gene: 9. Authors' analysis steps: Reference gene primer amplification gave nucleated cell count estimates. Libraries were prepared by immunoSEQ multiplex PCR; TCRdb keeps only in-frame clonotypes and omits some of them. V, J and clone size are those of that table, while D and trimming were read from the DNA. This sample has approximately 67,000 clones; less than 85% occur once, and the top ten carry 6.6%. The record originates from a study of blood T cell repertoires in COVID-19. Study context: Samples of COVID-19 (acute and convalescent) were obtained from the United States, Italy and Spain. The cDNA or gDNA used as material had been derived from T cells, B-cell-depleted T cells, or PBMCs.

The sequence was obtained from a man between 60 and 75 years old with acute or convalescent COVID-19. The chain uses TRBV11-2 and TRBJ1-1, with 10 positions matching TRBD1. The sample consisted of peripheral blood. CDR3 sequence: CASSPGDRGRSEAFF. The DNA of the CDR3 is TGTGCCAGCAGCCCAGGGGACAGGGGTAGGTCTGAAGCTTTCTTT.